One sample yielded the 3 T cell receptor beta chains listed below, sequenced in a study of cytomegalovirus exposure and HLA in healthy donors. A multiplex PCR was run with 60 Vbeta primers and 13 Jbeta primers. The repertoire was sequenced with immunoSEQ multiplex PCR; TCRdb's copy has only in-frame clones and lacks some. The data show roughly 100,000 clones, around 85% seen once. Sequenced: PBMCs. The receptor source for this set is a man aged 30 to 45 in good health and CMV-seronegative.

This clone was recorded a few times. The V call is TRBV9, the J call TRBJ2-1, with a weak D call TRBD1 (6 bases). This CDR3 is 18 amino acids long. CDR1 is SGDLS and CDR2 is YYNGEE in the germline V gene. With 0 bases removed from V and 4 bases from J, the gap between germline ends came to 20 bases. This chain's CDR3 is CASSVGGTGQGPYNEQFF. The CDR3 DNA follows: TGTGCCAGCAGCGTAGGCGGCACAGGGCAAGGACCATACAATGAGCAGTTCTTC.

About this clone itself: This CDR3 is also generated by other DNA sequences in the sample. The rearrangement joins TRBV5-1 to TRBJ2-5, with a tentative D call TRBD1 (6 bases). This CDR3 contains 13 residues. The V gene's germline CDR1 is SGHRS and CDR2 YFSETQ. Trimming stripped 0 bases from V and 4 bases from J, with 7 bases between. The CDR3 DNA reads TGCGCCAGCAGCTTGGGGGGGCGAGAGACCCAGTACTTC. Its translation is CASSLGGRETQYF. Full variable domain (outside the CDR3, taken from reference TRBV5-1 and TRBJ2-5): KAGVTQTPRYLIKTRGQQVTLSCSPISGHRSVSWYQQTPGQGLQFLFEYFSETQRNKGNFPGRFSGRQFSNSRSEMNVSTLELGDSALYLCASSLGGRETQYFGPGTRLLVL.

The chain links TRBV19 to TRBJ1-1, with TRBD1 matching over 7 bases. Germline V lookup: CDR1 LNHDA, CDR2 SQIVND (reference sequence). V lost 8 bases to trimming and J lost 7 bases; unmatched junction nucleotides: 10. The CDR3 length is 13 residues. Here the CDR3 reads CASLPHDRDEAFF. CDR3 DNA: TGTGCCAGTCTACCCCATGACAGGGATGAAGCTTTCTTT.